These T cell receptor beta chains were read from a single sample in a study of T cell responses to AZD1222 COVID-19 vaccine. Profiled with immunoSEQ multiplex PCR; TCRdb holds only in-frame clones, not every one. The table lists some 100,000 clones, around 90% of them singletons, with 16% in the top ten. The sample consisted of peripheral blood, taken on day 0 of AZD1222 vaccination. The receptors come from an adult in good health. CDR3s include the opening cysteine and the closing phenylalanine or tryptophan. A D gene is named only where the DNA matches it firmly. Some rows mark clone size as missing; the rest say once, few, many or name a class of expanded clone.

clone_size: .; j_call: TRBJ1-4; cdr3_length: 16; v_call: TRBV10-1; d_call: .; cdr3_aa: CAERNISITRGEKLFF; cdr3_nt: TGCGCCGAAAGGAATATCTCAATCACGAGAGGGGAAAAACTGTTTTTT
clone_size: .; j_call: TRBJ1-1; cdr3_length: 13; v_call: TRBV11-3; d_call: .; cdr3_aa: CASSSQEDTEAFF; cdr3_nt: TGTGCCAGCAGTTCTCAGGAAGACACTGAAGCTTTCTTT
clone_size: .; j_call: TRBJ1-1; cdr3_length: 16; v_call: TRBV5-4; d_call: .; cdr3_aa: CASSFDPGGMSTEAFF; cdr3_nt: TGTGCCAGCAGCTTTGATCCGGGGGGAATGAGCACTGAAGCTTTCTTT
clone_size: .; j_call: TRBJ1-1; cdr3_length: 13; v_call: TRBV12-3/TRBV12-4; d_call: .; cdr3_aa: CASSGHMNTEAFF; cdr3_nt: TGTGCCAGCAGTGGACATATGAACACTGAAGCTTTCTTT
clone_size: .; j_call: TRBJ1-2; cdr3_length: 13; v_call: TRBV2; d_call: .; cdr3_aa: CASSEDSDYGYTF; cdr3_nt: TGTGCCAGCAGTGAGGATTCCGACTATGGCTACACCTTC
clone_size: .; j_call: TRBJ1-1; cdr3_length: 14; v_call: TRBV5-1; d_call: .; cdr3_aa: CASSPERGNTEAFF; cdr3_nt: TGCGCCAGCAGCCCCGAACGGGGGAACACTGAAGCTTTCTTT
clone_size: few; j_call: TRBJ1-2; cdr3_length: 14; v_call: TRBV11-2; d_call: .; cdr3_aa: CASSLLGTGYGYTF; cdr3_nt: TGTGCCAGCAGCTTATTAGGAACAGGTTATGGCTACACCTTC
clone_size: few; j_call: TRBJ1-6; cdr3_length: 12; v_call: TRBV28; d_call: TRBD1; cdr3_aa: CASRGTESPLHF; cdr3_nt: TGTGCCAGCAGGGGGACAGAGTCACCCCTCCACTTT
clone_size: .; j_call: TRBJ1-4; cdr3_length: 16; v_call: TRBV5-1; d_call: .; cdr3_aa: CASSRRGFTTNEKLFF; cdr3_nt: TGCGCCAGCAGCCGCAGGGGATTCACAACTAATGAAAAACTGTTTTTT
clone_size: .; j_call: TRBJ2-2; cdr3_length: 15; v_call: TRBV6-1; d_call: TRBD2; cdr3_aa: CASSDGLAGGRELFF; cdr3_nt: TGTGCCAGCAGTGATGGTCTAGCGGGAGGACGGGAGCTGTTTTTT
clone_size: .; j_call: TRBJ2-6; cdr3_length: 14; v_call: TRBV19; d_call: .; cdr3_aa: CASSIGSGANVLTF; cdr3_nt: TGTGCCAGTAGTATCGGCTCTGGGGCCAACGTCCTGACTTTC
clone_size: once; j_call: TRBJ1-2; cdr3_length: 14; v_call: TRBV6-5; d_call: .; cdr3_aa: CASKEYSQDYGYTF; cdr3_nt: TGTGCCAGTAAGGAGTATTCCCAGGACTATGGCTACACCTTC
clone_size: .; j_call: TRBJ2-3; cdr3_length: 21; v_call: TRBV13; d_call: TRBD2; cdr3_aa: CASTKGPLAGGHPLGVDTQYF; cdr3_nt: TGTGCCAGCACCAAGGGCCCACTAGCGGGGGGCCATCCTCTGGGGGTGGATACGCAGTATTTT
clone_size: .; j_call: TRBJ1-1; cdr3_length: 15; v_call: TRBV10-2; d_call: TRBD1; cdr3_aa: CASSDLGGKDTEAFF; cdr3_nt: TGCGCCAGCAGTGATTTAGGGGGCAAGGATACTGAAGCTTTCTTT
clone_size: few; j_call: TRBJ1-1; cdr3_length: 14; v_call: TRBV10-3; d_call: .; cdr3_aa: CAISYDSMNTEAFF; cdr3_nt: TGTGCCATCAGCTATGACAGCATGAACACTGAAGCTTTCTTT
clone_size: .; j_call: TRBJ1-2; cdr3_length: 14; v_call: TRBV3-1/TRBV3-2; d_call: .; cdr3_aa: CASSQEGPSRGYTF; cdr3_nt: TGTGCCAGCAGCCAAGAGGGGCCGAGCCGGGGCTACACCTTC
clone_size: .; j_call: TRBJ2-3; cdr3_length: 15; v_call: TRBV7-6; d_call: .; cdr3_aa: CASSPLRDLADTQYF; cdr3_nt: TGTGCCAGCAGCCCCCTAAGGGACCTCGCAGATACGCAGTATTTT
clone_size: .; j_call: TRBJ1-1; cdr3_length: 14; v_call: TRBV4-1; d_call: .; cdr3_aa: CASSSTSGSTEAFF; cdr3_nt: TGCGCCAGCAGCTCGACCTCAGGGAGCACTGAAGCTTTCTTT
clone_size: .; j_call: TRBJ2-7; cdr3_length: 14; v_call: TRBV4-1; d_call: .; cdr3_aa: CASSQENSLYEQYF; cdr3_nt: TGCGCCAGCAGCCAAGAGAACAGCCTCTACGAGCAGTACTTC
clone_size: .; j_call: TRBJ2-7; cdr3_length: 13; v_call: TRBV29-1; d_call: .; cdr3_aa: CSVKPDIGYEQYF; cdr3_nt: TGCAGCGTTAAACCCGACATAGGCTACGAGCAGTACTTC
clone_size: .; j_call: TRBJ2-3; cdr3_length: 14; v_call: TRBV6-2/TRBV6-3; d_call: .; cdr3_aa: CASSQAASTDTQYF; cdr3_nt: TGTGCCAGCAGTCAAGCGGCTAGCACAGATACGCAGTATTTT
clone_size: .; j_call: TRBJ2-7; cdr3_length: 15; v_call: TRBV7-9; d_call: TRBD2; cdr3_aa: CASSLRAGSSYEQYF; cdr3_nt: TGTGCCAGCAGCTTGCGAGCGGGATCTTCCTACGAGCAGTACTTC
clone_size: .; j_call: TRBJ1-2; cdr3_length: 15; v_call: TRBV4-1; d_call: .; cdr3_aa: CASSLSQTGFYGYTF; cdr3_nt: TGCGCCAGCAGCCTAAGCCAAACAGGGTTCTATGGCTACACCTTC
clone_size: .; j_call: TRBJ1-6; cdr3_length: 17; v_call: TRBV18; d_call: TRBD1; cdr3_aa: CASPSEGTGGDHSPLHF; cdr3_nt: TGTGCCAGCCCTAGCGAGGGGACAGGGGGCGACCACTCACCCCTCCACTTT
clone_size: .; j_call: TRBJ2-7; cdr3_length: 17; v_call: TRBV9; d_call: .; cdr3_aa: CASSDNPRGGPNYEQYF; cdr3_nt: TGTGCCAGCAGTGACAACCCCAGGGGCGGACCTAACTACGAGCAGTACTTC
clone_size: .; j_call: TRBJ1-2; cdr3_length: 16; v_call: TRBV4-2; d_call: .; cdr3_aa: CASSQDRTSPAYGYTF; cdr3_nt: TGTGCCAGCAGCCAAGATAGAACGTCGCCCGCCTATGGCTACACCTTC
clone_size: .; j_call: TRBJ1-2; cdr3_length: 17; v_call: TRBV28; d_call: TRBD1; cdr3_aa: CASSLLETGGDGYGYTF; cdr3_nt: TGTGCCAGCAGTTTACTCGAGACAGGGGGGGACGGCTATGGCTACACCTTC
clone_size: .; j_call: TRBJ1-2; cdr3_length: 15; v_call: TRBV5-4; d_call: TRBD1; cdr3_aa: CASSSYSRDRDGYTF; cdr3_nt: TGTGCCAGCAGCTCCTACTCGCGGGACAGGGATGGCTACACCTTC
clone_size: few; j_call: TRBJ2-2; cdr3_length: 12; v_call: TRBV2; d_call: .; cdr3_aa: CASNGYTGELFF; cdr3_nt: TGTGCCAGCAATGGATACACCGGGGAGCTGTTTTTT
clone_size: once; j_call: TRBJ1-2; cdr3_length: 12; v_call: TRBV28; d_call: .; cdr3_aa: CASSPSGYGYTF; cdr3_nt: TGTGCCAGCAGTCCCAGTGGCTATGGCTACACCTTC
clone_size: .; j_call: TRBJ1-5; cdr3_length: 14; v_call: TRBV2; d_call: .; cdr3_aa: CASSGHNSNQPQHF; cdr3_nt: TGTGCCAGCAGTGGCCACAATAGCAATCAGCCCCAGCATTTT
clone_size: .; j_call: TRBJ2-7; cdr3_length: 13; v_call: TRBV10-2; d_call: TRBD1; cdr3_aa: CAILPRQGSEQYF; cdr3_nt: TGCGCCATCCTCCCTCGACAGGGCTCCGAGCAGTACTTC
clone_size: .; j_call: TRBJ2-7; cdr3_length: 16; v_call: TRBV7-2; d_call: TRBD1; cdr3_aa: CASSSPGQNPPYEQYF; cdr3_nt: TGTGCCAGCAGCTCTCCGGGACAGAACCCTCCCTACGAGCAGTACTTC
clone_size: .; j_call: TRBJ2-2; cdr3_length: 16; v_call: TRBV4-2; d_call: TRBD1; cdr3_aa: CASSPDGTGQAGELFF; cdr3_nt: TGTGCCAGCAGCCCCGACGGGACAGGGCAGGCCGGGGAGCTGTTTTTT
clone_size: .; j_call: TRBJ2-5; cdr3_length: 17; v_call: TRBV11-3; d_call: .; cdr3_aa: CASSLGGWGVLIETQYF; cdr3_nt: TGTGCCAGCAGCTTAGGAGGTTGGGGGGTCTTGATAGAGACCCAGTACTTC
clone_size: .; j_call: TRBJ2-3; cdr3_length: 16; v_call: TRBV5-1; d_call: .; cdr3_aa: CASSDPSTVYTDTQYF; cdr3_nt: TGCGCCAGCAGCGACCCATCGACCGTTTACACAGATACGCAGTATTTT
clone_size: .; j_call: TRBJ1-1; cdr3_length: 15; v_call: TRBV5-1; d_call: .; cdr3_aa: CASSLGQGENTEAFF; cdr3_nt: TGCGCCAGCAGCTTGGGGCAGGGAGAGAACACTGAAGCTTTCTTT
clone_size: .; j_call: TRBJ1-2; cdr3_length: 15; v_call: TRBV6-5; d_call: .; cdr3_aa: CASSYGNSGGYGYTF; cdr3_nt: TGTGCCAGCAGTTACGGGAACAGTGGGGGCTATGGCTACACCTTC
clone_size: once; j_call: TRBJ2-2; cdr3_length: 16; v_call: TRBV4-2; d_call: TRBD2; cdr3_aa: CASSQDRPSGTGELFF; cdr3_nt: TGTGCCAGCAGCCAAGATCGACCTAGCGGGACCGGGGAGCTGTTTTTT
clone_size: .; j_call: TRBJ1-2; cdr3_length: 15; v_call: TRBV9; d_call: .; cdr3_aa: CASSVGGRTNYGYTF; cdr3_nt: TGTGCCAGCAGCGTAGGGGGGCGGACTAACTATGGCTACACCTTC
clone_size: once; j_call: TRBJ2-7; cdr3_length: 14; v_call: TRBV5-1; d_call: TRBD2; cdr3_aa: CASSLRGVGYEQYF; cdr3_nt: TGCGCCAGCAGCTTGCGGGGGGTAGGATACGAGCAGTACTTC
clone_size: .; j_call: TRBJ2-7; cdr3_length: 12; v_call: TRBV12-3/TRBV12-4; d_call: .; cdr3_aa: CASSLSGYEQYF; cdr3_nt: TGTGCCAGCAGTCTATCCGGCTACGAGCAGTACTTC
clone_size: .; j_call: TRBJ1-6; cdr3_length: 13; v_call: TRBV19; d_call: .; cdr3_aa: CASSLSGNSPLHF; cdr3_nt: TGTGCCAGTAGTCTCTCCGGGAATTCACCCCTCCACTTT
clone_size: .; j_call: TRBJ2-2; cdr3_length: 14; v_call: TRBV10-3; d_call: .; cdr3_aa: CAISEQLDTGELFF; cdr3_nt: TGTGCCATCAGTGAACAGCTCGACACCGGGGAGCTGTTTTTT
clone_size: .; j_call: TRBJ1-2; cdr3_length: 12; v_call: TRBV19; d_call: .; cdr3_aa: CASTLGRIGYTF; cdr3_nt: TGTGCCAGTACTCTAGGTAGAATCGGCTACACCTTC
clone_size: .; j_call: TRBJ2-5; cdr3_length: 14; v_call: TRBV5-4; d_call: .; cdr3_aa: CASSLWGVGETQYF; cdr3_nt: TGTGCCAGCAGCTTGTGGGGCGTAGGCGAGACCCAGTACTTC
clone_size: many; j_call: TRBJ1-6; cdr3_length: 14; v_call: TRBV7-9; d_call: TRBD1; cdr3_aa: CASSDLGQYSPLHF; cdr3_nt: TGTGCCAGCAGCGACCTGGGACAGTATTCACCCCTCCACTTT
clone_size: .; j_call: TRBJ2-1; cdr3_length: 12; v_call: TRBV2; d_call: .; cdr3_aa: CASSDGSNEQFF; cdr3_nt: TGTGCCAGCAGTGACGGAAGCAATGAGCAGTTCTTC
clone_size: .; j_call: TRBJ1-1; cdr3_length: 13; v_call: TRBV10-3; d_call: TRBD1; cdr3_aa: CAIRGQPNTEAFF; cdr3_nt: TGTGCCATCAGGGGACAGCCGAACACTGAAGCTTTCTTT
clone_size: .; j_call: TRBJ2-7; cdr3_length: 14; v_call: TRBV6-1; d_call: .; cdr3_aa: CASCEGLGLHEQYF; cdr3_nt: TGTGCCAGCTGTGAAGGGCTAGGGTTGCACGAGCAGTACTTC
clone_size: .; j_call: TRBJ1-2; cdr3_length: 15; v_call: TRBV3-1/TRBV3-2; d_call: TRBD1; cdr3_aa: CASSQVGQGARGYTF; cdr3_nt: TGTGCCAGCAGCCAGGTGGGACAGGGGGCACGGGGCTACACCTTC